Following are 17 T cell receptor beta chains from one sample sequenced in a study of T cell responses to AZD1222 COVID-19 vaccine. The data were produced by immunoSEQ multiplex PCR, yet TCRdb's version contains in-frame clones alone and is incomplete. The data contain some 150,000 clones, about nine tenths of them singletons. Sequencing was performed on peripheral blood, taken on day 0 of MenACWY control vaccination. These receptors were taken from an adult in good health.

This clone was detected only a few times. The chain employs TRBV7-2 and TRBJ1-2; 11 nucleotides align to TRBD1. This CDR3 comprises 15 residues. Germline CDR1 SGHTA, CDR2 FQGNSA. V was pared by 5 bases and J by 6 bases, with 8 bases of the junction left unmatched. The DNA of the CDR3 is TGTGCCAGCAGCCCGGGGAGGACAGGGGGCGATGGCTACACCTTC. As protein: CASSPGRTGGDGYTF. Complete variable domain (other parts from reference TRBV7-2 and TRBJ1-2): GAGVSQSPSNKVTEKGKDVELRCDPISGHTALYWYRQSLGQGLEFLIYFQGNSAPDKSGLPSDRFSAERTGGSVSTLTIQRTQQEDSAVYLCASSPGRTGGDGYTFGSGTRLTVV.

This clone was seen a few times. The chain combines TRBV5-4 with TRBJ1-6; TRBD1 matches 7 bases. This CDR3 spans 13 amino acids. The V gene end was trimmed by 3 bases and the J gene end by 9 bases; junction bases not matched to a gene: 3. Germline-derived CDR1 and CDR2 are SGHNT and YYREEE (reference sequence). The CDR3 loop reads CASSSTGTSPLHF. For the CDR3, the DNA is TGTGCCAGCAGCTCGACAGGGACTTCACCCCTCCACTTT.

The CDR3 loop is CASSFVIAVRGNEQFF. As DNA, the CDR3 is TGTGCCAGCAGCTTCGTGATAGCGGTCCGAGGCAATGAGCAGTTCTTC. This chain links TRBV7-9 with TRBJ2-1; the D gene is possibly TRBD2 (6 bases). V was trimmed by 3 bases and J by 6 bases, leaving 18 bases between them. The length of the CDR3 is 16 residues. Germline CDR1 SEHNR, CDR2 FQNEAQ (reference sequence). The variable domain in full, completed from reference TRBV7-9 and TRBJ2-1, reads DTGVSQNPRHKITKRGQNVTFRCDPISEHNRLYWYRQTLGQGPEFLTYFQNEAQLEKSRLLSDRFSAERPKGSFSTLEIQRTEQGDSAMYLCASSFVIAVRGNEQFFGPGTRLTVL.

The chain has TRBV5-1 and TRBJ2-1; 12 bases map to TRBD2. CDR3 length: 17 residues. Germline V CDR1 and CDR2: SGHRS, YFSETQ. Trimming at V came to 4 bases and at J to 8 bases, leaving 13 bases not matched to a gene. This chain's CDR3 is CASSDLLAGGPLYEQFF. Written as DNA, the CDR3 is TGCGCCAGCAGCGACCTCCTAGCGGGGGGGCCCCTTTATGAGCAGTTCTTC.

The V and J genes are TRBV11-2 and TRBJ2-7; 7 bases line up with TRBD2. The CDR3 consists of 15 residues. The junction had 8 bases not matched to a gene; V was cut back by 5 bases and J by 1 base. Germline CDR1 is SGHAT and CDR2 is FQNNGV. The CDR3 loop is CASSPTGGTSYEQYF. CDR3 in DNA: TGTGCCAGCAGCCCAACGGGAGGAACGTCCTACGAGCAGTACTTC.

The chain employs TRBV9 and TRBJ2-7, with no clear D. Between the trimmed V and J ends, which lost 0 bases and 7 bases, there was a span of 17 bases. Germline V lookup: CDR1 SGDLS, CDR2 YYNGEE. This CDR3 has 15 residues. CDR3 amino acids: CASSVAAGSAREQYF. CDR3 bases: TGTGCCAGCAGCGTAGCGGCAGGTAGTGCGAGGGAGCAGTACTTC.

This chain links TRBV28 with TRBJ1-2; D is unclear. The V end was cut by 2 bases, the J end by 4 bases, with 5 bases between. The CDR3 consists of 12 residues. The V gene's germline CDR1 is MDHEN and CDR2 SYDVKM. The CDR3 coding sequence is TGTGCCAGCAGTTTAAAGGGCTATGGCTACACCTTC. The encoded protein is CASSLKGYGYTF.

The V and J genes are TRBV6-5 and TRBJ2-3; D is undetermined. Trimming removed 6 bases from V and 8 bases from J, with 12 bases in between. Germline CDR1 and CDR2: MNHEY and SVGAGI. This CDR3 is built from 12 residues. The CDR3 region has the DNA TGTGCCAGCAGCCTACCTTTGGGTACGCAGTATTTT. Protein sequence: CASSLPLGTQYF.

With respect to this clone: At one end, the junction sequence differs from germline, possibly due to a read error. The chain carries TRBV11-2 and TRBJ2-7; D may be TRBD1 (5 bases). CDR1 is SGHAT and CDR2 is FQNNGV in the germline V gene. The CDR3 consists of 14 residues. Written as DNA, the CDR3 is TGTGCCAGCAGCTGGACCAAGGGGTCGTACGAACAGTACTTC. It specifies CASSWTKGSYEQYF. The entire variable domain, with the rest obtained from reference TRBV11-2 and TRBJ2-7, is as follows: EAGVAQSPRYKIIEKRQSVAFWCNPISGHATLYWYQQILGQGPKLLIQFQNNGVVDDSQLPKDRFSAERLKGVDSTLKIQPAKLEDSAVYLCASSWTKGSYEQYFGPGTRLTVT.

This clone has more than one count but fewer than ten. This chain links TRBV7-9 with TRBJ2-7, with TRBD2 identical over 7 bases. CDR3 length equals 14 residues. With V trimmed by 5 bases and J by 5 bases, 9 bases remained unmatched. Looked up from germline, CDR1 is SEHNR and CDR2 is FQNEAQ (reference sequence). The CDR3 nucleotides read TGTGCCAGCAGCCCCGATGGGAGGGGCCACGAGCAGTACTTC. Protein product: CASSPDGRGHEQYF.

The gene calls are TRBV14 and TRBJ2-1; D assignment may be TRBD1 or TRBD2 (5 bases each). CDR1 and CDR2 (germline): SGHDN, FVKESK. This CDR3 has 17 residues. Trimming pared 4 bases from V and 0 bases from J, leaving 16 bases between. The CDR3 here is CASSLPGPPSSYNEQFF. The DNA for the CDR3 is TGTGCCAGCAGCCTCCCGGGACCGCCGAGCTCCTACAATGAGCAGTTCTTC.

This chain connects TRBV5-1 to TRBJ2-3, with D perhaps matching TRBD1 (6 bases). The germline V gene has CDR1 SGHRS and CDR2 YFSETQ. V was shortened by 3 bases and J by 1 base, with 6 bases between the two germline ends. This CDR3 contains 13 residues. CDR3 residues: CASSSGGTDTQYF. As DNA, the CDR3 is TGCGCCAGCAGCTCAGGGGGCACAGATACGCAGTATTTT.

A word on this clone: The sample holds other DNA sequences that translate to the same CDR3. This chain links TRBV19 with TRBJ2-4, with D possibly matching TRBD2 (5 bases). Germline-derived CDR1 and CDR2 are LNHDA and SQIVND (reference sequence). The CDR3 has 16 residues. Trimming pared 1 base from V and 0 bases from J, leaving 10 bases between. DNA of the CDR3: TGTGCCAGTAGTATAGGAGGCGGGTTAGCCAAAAACATTCAGTACTTC. It specifies CASSIGGGLAKNIQYF.

This chain connects TRBV6-6 to TRBJ2-1; TRBD2 matches at 9 bases. Per germline, CDR1 MNHNY and CDR2 SVGAGI (reference sequence). This CDR3 spans 16 amino acids. After removal of 0 bases from V and 7 bases from J, the junction contained 7 bases not matched to a gene. The CDR3: CASSYSASGDLNEQFF. In nucleotides, the CDR3 is TGTGCCAGCAGTTACTCGGCTAGCGGGGACCTAAATGAGCAGTTCTTC.

This clone was picked up a small number of times. The CDR3 region has the DNA TGCAGCGTTGAATATAGCGGGAGGAGTTACTTC. Translated: CSVEYSGRSYF. This sequence joins TRBV29-1 and TRBJ2-5, with 10 bases that match TRBD2. This CDR3 has 11 amino acids. CDR1 is SQVTM and CDR2 is ANQGSEA in the germline V gene. V trimming: 2 bases; J trimming: 14 bases; junction bases outside the gene matches: 5.

In nucleotides, the CDR3 is TGTGCCAGCAGTTTGAGGACATTTAATCAGCCCCAGCATTTT. Its translation is CASSLRTFNQPQHF. V is TRBV28 and J is TRBJ1-5; maybe TRBD1 (5 bases). V lost 3 bases to trimming and J lost 4 bases, with 10 bases between them. The CDR3 has 14 residues. CDR1 is MDHEN and CDR2 is SYDVKM in the germline V gene.

The genes are TRBV19 and TRBJ1-1; no definite D call. In germline, CDR1 is LNHDA, CDR2 SQIVND (reference sequence). V lost 9 bases to trimming and J lost 4 bases, with 9 bases between them. This CDR3 contains 11 residues. The CDR3 coding sequence is TGTGCCAGCCCGGAGGGCACTGAAGCTTTCTTT. This sequence encodes CASPEGTEAFF.